This TCR beta chain was captured in a study of PD-1 blockade in mismatch repair-deficient tumors. Every patient had mismatch repair deficiency by PCR or immunohistochemistry. Repertoires were generated with immunoSEQ multiplex PCR, while TCRdb's copy carries only in-frame clones and drops some. The table lists 20,000 to 30,000 clones, 70% to 85% of them singletons. CDR3 length equals 17 residues. V shed 4 bases and J 3 bases; nucleotides not matched to a gene: 12. Germline lookup yields CDR1 MDHEN and CDR2 SYDVKM. This chain uses TRBV28 with TRBJ2-1, with 7 bases matching TRBD2. This TCR came from an adult with mismatch repair-deficient cancer. The specimen comprised PBMCs, sampled before pembrolizumab treatment. The CDR3 reads CASSSPGPSGNYNEQFF. The DNA for the CDR3 is TGTGCCAGCAGTTCCCCGGGGCCTAGCGGTAACTACAATGAGCAGTTCTTC. Full variable domain (remainder filled in from reference TRBV28 and TRBJ2-1): DVKVTQSSRYLVKRTGEKVFLECVQDMDHENMFWYRQDPGLGLRLIYFSYDVKMKEKGDIPEGYSVSREKKERFSLILESASTNQTSMYLCASSSPGPSGNYNEQFFGPGTRLTVL.